In this sample, the clone carrying this T cell receptor (beta chain) turned up once. Its antigen is undetermined. The CDR3 is 15 residues long. After removal of 2 bases from V and 1 base from J, the junction contained 3 bases not matched to a gene. CDR1 and CDR2 from the germline V gene are SGHRS and YFSETQ. This sample is drawn from a study of shared clonotypes between healthy human individuals. Study results and caveats: The four-donor shared clonotypes exceeded non-shared clonotypes in generation probability, with non-shared ones scoring lower. With a handful of donors compared, 4.5% to 6.5% of naive CD4 clonotypes were shared. Expectations were that clonotype sharing among donors would be affected by sequencing depth.

Profiled with immunoSEQ multiplex PCR; TCRdb holds only in-frame clones, not every one. Here the sample spans 2 million to 2.5 million clones, less than 95% being singletons. The sequenced sample consisted of naive CD4+ T cells from PBMCs. The subset was: CD45RA+ positively selected. This clonotype was obtained from a man aged 18-30 years in good health. Some clones in this sample may be carry-over from other donors' samples. The genes are TRBV5-1 and TRBJ1-5; 7 bases map to TRBD1. The CDR3 spells CASSFTGASNQPQHF. The CDR3 DNA sequence: TGCGCCAGCAGCTTCACAGGGGCCAGCAATCAGCCCCAGCATTTT.